Listed below are T cell receptor beta chains from one sample, sequenced in a study of early T cells in non-severe SARS-CoV-2 infection. Using its own MiXCR run on the 5' RACE reads, TCRdb lists one record per CDR3 protein. The sample includes under 85,000 distinct CDR3 sequences, 9% to 14% of them seen just once. The material sequenced was whole blood. These receptor sequences come from an adult who was a healthcare worker with PCR-confirmed SARS-CoV-2 infection or an uninfected control (not recorded which). The CDR3 runs from the conserved cysteine through the conserved F or W. The order of the fields is V gene, D gene, clone size, J gene, CDR3 DNA, CDR3 protein. D genes are given only for firm matches. Where a row states a size, it is once, few, many or the class of an expanded clone; other rows omit it.

v_call: TRBV12-3/TRBV12-4
d_call: -
clone_size: many
j_call: TRBJ1-1
cdr3_nt: TGTGCCAGCAGTTCCCCTGGGGGGGCATACACTGAAGCTTTCTTT
cdr3_aa: CASSSPGGAYTEAFF

v_call: TRBV12-3/TRBV12-4
d_call: -
clone_size: many
j_call: TRBJ1-6
cdr3_nt: TGTGCCAGCAGTTTAGCGGCAGGGGAGGCACCCCTCCACTTT
cdr3_aa: CASSLAAGEAPLHF

v_call: TRBV5-5
d_call: TRBD1
clone_size: many
j_call: TRBJ1-1
cdr3_nt: TGTGCCAGCAGCTCTGCGGGTACCGGGACAGGCAATATGAACACTGAAGCTTTCTTT
cdr3_aa: CASSSAGTGTGNMNTEAFF

v_call: TRBV3-1
d_call: -
clone_size: few
j_call: TRBJ2-1
cdr3_nt: TGTGCCAGCAGCCAAGACCCGATCCCCTACAATGAGCAGTTCTTC
cdr3_aa: CASSQDPIPYNEQFF

v_call: TRBV4-1
d_call: -
clone_size: few
j_call: TRBJ2-1
cdr3_nt: TGCGCCAGCAGCCAAGATCGGAGCTCCTACAATGAGCAGTTCTTC
cdr3_aa: CASSQDRSSYNEQFF

v_call: TRBV6-5
d_call: TRBD2
clone_size: -
j_call: TRBJ2-1
cdr3_nt: TGTGCCAGCAGTTACTTCGGCGGGGGGGCCTACAATGAGCAGTTCTTC
cdr3_aa: CASSYFGGGAYNEQFF

v_call: TRBV5-1
d_call: TRBD1
clone_size: -
j_call: TRBJ2-1
cdr3_nt: TGCGCCAGCCATCCAGGGGACAGTCGCTACAATGAGCAGTTCTTC
cdr3_aa: CASHPGDSRYNEQFF

v_call: TRBV2
d_call: TRBD2
clone_size: few
j_call: TRBJ2-1
cdr3_nt: TGTGCCAGCGCTAGCGGGGGGGCTAATGAGCAGTTCTTC
cdr3_aa: CASASGGANEQFF

v_call: TRBV5-1
d_call: -
clone_size: -
j_call: TRBJ2-4
cdr3_nt: TGCGCCAGCAGCTGGGGCGGAGTTTCCGCAGACATTCAGTACTTC
cdr3_aa: CASSWGGVSADIQYF

v_call: TRBV4-1
d_call: -
clone_size: many
j_call: TRBJ2-2
cdr3_nt: TGCGCCAGCAGCCCTTTCCTCAGAGACGGGGAGCTGTTTTTT
cdr3_aa: CASSPFLRDGELFF

v_call: TRBV3-1
d_call: -
clone_size: few
j_call: TRBJ1-5
cdr3_nt: TGTGCCAGCAGCCAAGATCAGGTGAGCAATCAGCCCCAGCATTTT
cdr3_aa: CASSQDQVSNQPQHF

v_call: TRBV27
d_call: TRBD2
clone_size: many
j_call: TRBJ2-2
cdr3_nt: TGTGCCAGCAACCCCCGGGGAGGGACCGGGGAGCTGTTTTTT
cdr3_aa: CASNPRGGTGELFF

v_call: TRBV10-1
d_call: TRBD1
clone_size: many
j_call: TRBJ1-4
cdr3_nt: TGCGCCAGCAGTGAAGGAACAGGGGGAGGGAATGAAAAACTGTTTTTT
cdr3_aa: CASSEGTGGGNEKLFF

v_call: TRBV11-2
d_call: -
clone_size: many
j_call: TRBJ1-2
cdr3_nt: TGTGCCAGCAGCCTAGAAACCGGGTCGAACTATGGCTACACCTTC
cdr3_aa: CASSLETGSNYGYTF

v_call: TRBV6-6
d_call: -
clone_size: -
j_call: TRBJ2-4
cdr3_nt: TGTGCCAGCAGTTACGTAGAGAACCTAGCCAAAAACATTCAGTACTTC
cdr3_aa: CASSYVENLAKNIQYF

v_call: TRBV2
d_call: TRBD1
clone_size: -
j_call: TRBJ2-7
cdr3_nt: TGTGCCAGCGGCGGGACAGGGGACTACGAGCAGTACTTC
cdr3_aa: CASGGTGDYEQYF

v_call: TRBV7-3
d_call: TRBD2
clone_size: -
j_call: TRBJ2-3
cdr3_nt: TGTGCCAGCAGCCGCGCCGGGGGGAACACAGATACGCAGTATTTT
cdr3_aa: CASSRAGGNTDTQYF

v_call: TRBV7-3
d_call: -
clone_size: few
j_call: TRBJ1-6
cdr3_nt: TGTGCCAGCAGCTTAAAAAGTTCGGCATCACCCCTCCACTTT
cdr3_aa: CASSLKSSASPLHF

v_call: TRBV12-3/TRBV12-4
d_call: TRBD1
clone_size: -
j_call: TRBJ1-2
cdr3_nt: TGTGCCAGCAGTTCCACGGCACAGGGGCTGGTAGATGGCTACACCTTC
cdr3_aa: CASSSTAQGLVDGYTF

v_call: TRBV12-3/TRBV12-4
d_call: -
clone_size: many
j_call: TRBJ2-7
cdr3_nt: TGTGCCAGCAGGGTGCTCCGGGACGGAAACTACGAGCAGTACTTC
cdr3_aa: CASRVLRDGNYEQYF

v_call: TRBV7-9
d_call: -
clone_size: -
j_call: TRBJ1-4
cdr3_nt: TGTGCCAGCAGCTTAGAGGAGGGGTTCAATGAAAAACTGTTTTTT
cdr3_aa: CASSLEEGFNEKLFF

v_call: TRBV27
d_call: -
clone_size: -
j_call: TRBJ1-1
cdr3_nt: TGTGCCAGCACCTCCCATAGGGGGGCTTTCTTT
cdr3_aa: CASTSHRGAFF

v_call: TRBV27
d_call: -
clone_size: -
j_call: TRBJ1-1
cdr3_nt: TGTGCCAGCAGTCCTCAGGGCTTCGGGAACACTGAAGCTTTCTTT
cdr3_aa: CASSPQGFGNTEAFF

v_call: TRBV4-1
d_call: -
clone_size: few
j_call: TRBJ1-1
cdr3_nt: TGCGCCAGCAGCCAAGCCCCAATGACAGGTTTGAACACTGAAGCTTTCTTT
cdr3_aa: CASSQAPMTGLNTEAFF

v_call: TRBV5-5
d_call: -
clone_size: few
j_call: TRBJ1-5
cdr3_nt: TGTGCCAGCAGCTTGTTAGGAAACAATCAGCCCCAGCATTTT
cdr3_aa: CASSLLGNNQPQHF

v_call: TRBV5-6
d_call: TRBD2
clone_size: many
j_call: TRBJ2-3
cdr3_nt: TGTGCCAGCTCCCAGGGGCTAGCGGGAGATACGCAGTATTTT
cdr3_aa: CASSQGLAGDTQYF

v_call: TRBV30
d_call: -
clone_size: few
j_call: TRBJ1-4
cdr3_nt: TGTGCCTGGAGTGTCCTACGGCAACTGAATGAAAAACTGTTTTTT
cdr3_aa: CAWSVLRQLNEKLFF

v_call: TRBV9
d_call: -
clone_size: many
j_call: TRBJ1-4
cdr3_nt: TGTGCCAGCAGCGTATATCCTGGGGGGAGTAGTGGAGGTGAAAAACTGTTTTTT
cdr3_aa: CASSVYPGGSSGGEKLFF

v_call: TRBV5-6
d_call: -
clone_size: many
j_call: TRBJ1-2
cdr3_nt: TGTGCCAGCAGCCAAACTGACAGACTTACTAACTATGGCTACACCTTC
cdr3_aa: CASSQTDRLTNYGYTF

v_call: TRBV28
d_call: -
clone_size: few
j_call: TRBJ1-3
cdr3_nt: TGTGCCAGCAGCCCTCGGTCCAACTCTGGAAACACCATATATTTT
cdr3_aa: CASSPRSNSGNTIYF

v_call: TRBV3-1
d_call: TRBD1
clone_size: many
j_call: TRBJ1-3
cdr3_nt: TGTGCCAGCAGCCAAGATCTGACAGGGTCAGGAAACACCATATATTTT
cdr3_aa: CASSQDLTGSGNTIYF

v_call: TRBV12-3/TRBV12-4
d_call: TRBD1
clone_size: many
j_call: TRBJ1-2
cdr3_nt: TGTGCCAGCAGACGGACAGGGATCTATGGCTACACCTTC
cdr3_aa: CASRRTGIYGYTF

v_call: TRBV28
d_call: -
clone_size: -
j_call: TRBJ1-2
cdr3_nt: TGTGCCAGCAGTACCCGGACAGAGAAAATCTATGGCTACACCTTC
cdr3_aa: CASSTRTEKIYGYTF

v_call: TRBV20-1
d_call: -
clone_size: few
j_call: TRBJ1-1
cdr3_nt: TGCAGTGCTCCGATTGACACTGAAGCTTTCTTT
cdr3_aa: CSAPIDTEAFF

v_call: TRBV12-3/TRBV12-4
d_call: -
clone_size: -
j_call: TRBJ1-2
cdr3_nt: TGTGCCAGCAGTTTAGGGCAGGGAGGCTACACCTTC
cdr3_aa: CASSLGQGGYTF

v_call: TRBV10-3
d_call: TRBD1
clone_size: many
j_call: TRBJ1-1
cdr3_nt: TGTGCCATCAGTGAGGAATGGGGACAGGGGGCTTCTGAAGCTTTCTTT
cdr3_aa: CAISEEWGQGASEAFF

v_call: TRBV13
d_call: -
clone_size: few
j_call: TRBJ2-2
cdr3_nt: TGTGCCAGCAGCCCCGGGTCCGGGGAGCTGTTTTTT
cdr3_aa: CASSPGSGELFF

v_call: TRBV3-1
d_call: -
clone_size: many
j_call: TRBJ1-3
cdr3_nt: TGTGCCAGCAGCCAAGAGCAAATTGAAAACACCATATATTTT
cdr3_aa: CASSQEQIENTIYF

v_call: TRBV7-3
d_call: -
clone_size: many
j_call: TRBJ2-1
cdr3_nt: TGTGCCAGCAGCTTAAGGCGGGAACCCTACAATGAGCAGTTCTTC
cdr3_aa: CASSLRREPYNEQFF

v_call: TRBV7-3
d_call: -
clone_size: many
j_call: TRBJ1-1
cdr3_nt: TGTGCCAGCAGCTCCCCCGGGACCCGTGGGGCTTTCTTT
cdr3_aa: CASSSPGTRGAFF

v_call: TRBV12-3/TRBV12-4
d_call: -
clone_size: few
j_call: TRBJ2-7
cdr3_nt: TGTGCCAGCAGTTTAAGCTCAGTTCCAACCTACGAGCAGTACTTC
cdr3_aa: CASSLSSVPTYEQYF

v_call: TRBV7-9
d_call: -
clone_size: -
j_call: TRBJ2-1
cdr3_nt: TGTGCCAGCAGCTCGACAGGAGGTGGCGATGAGCAGTTCTTC
cdr3_aa: CASSSTGGGDEQFF

v_call: TRBV6-6
d_call: -
clone_size: few
j_call: TRBJ2-5
cdr3_nt: TGTGCCAGCAGTTACGGTGCAGCAGGCCAAGAGACCCAGTACTTC
cdr3_aa: CASSYGAAGQETQYF

v_call: TRBV20-1
d_call: -
clone_size: many
j_call: TRBJ1-6
cdr3_nt: TGCAGTGCTAGAGAGTTGTGGATGGATTCACCCCTCCACTTT
cdr3_aa: CSARELWMDSPLHF

v_call: TRBV7-9
d_call: -
clone_size: many
j_call: TRBJ2-1
cdr3_nt: TGTGCCAGCAGCTCAGGAGGAAAGTACGATGAGCAGTTCTTC
cdr3_aa: CASSSGGKYDEQFF

v_call: TRBV2
d_call: -
clone_size: medium-sized
j_call: TRBJ2-3
cdr3_nt: TGTGCCAGCAGTGACGGCATGCTTAGCACAGATACGCAGTATTTT
cdr3_aa: CASSDGMLSTDTQYF

v_call: TRBV9
d_call: -
clone_size: -
j_call: TRBJ1-1
cdr3_nt: TGTGCCAGCAGCGTAGCGGGGGCTGAGACTGAAGCTTTCTTT
cdr3_aa: CASSVAGAETEAFF

v_call: TRBV11-2
d_call: -
clone_size: few
j_call: TRBJ2-4
cdr3_nt: TGTGCCAGCAGCCGGGGCCCCCTAGCCAAAAACATTCAGTACTTC
cdr3_aa: CASSRGPLAKNIQYF

v_call: TRBV29-1
d_call: -
clone_size: many
j_call: TRBJ2-5
cdr3_nt: TGCAGCGTTGGAGGGGTTGAGACCCAGTACTTC
cdr3_aa: CSVGGVETQYF

v_call: TRBV29-1
d_call: -
clone_size: many
j_call: TRBJ1-2
cdr3_nt: TGCAGCGGAGGGACTGAGTATGGCTACACCTTC
cdr3_aa: CSGGTEYGYTF